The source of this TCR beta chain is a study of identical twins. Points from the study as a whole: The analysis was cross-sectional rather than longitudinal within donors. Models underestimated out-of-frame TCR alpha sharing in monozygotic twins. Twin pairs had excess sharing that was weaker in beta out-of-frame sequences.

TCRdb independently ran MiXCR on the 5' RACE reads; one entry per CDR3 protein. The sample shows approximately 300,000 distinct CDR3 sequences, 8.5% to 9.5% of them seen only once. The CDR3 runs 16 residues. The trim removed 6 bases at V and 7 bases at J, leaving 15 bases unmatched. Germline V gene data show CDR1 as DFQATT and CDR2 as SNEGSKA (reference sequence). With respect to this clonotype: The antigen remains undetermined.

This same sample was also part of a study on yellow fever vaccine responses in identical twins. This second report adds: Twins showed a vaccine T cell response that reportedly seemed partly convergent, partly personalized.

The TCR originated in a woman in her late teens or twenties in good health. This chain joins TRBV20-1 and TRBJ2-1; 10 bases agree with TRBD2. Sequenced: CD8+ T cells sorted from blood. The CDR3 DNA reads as TGCAGTGCCGCCGGTCTAGCGGGAGTCGTAGGGAATGAGCAGTTCTTC. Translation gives CSAAGLAGVVGNEQFF.